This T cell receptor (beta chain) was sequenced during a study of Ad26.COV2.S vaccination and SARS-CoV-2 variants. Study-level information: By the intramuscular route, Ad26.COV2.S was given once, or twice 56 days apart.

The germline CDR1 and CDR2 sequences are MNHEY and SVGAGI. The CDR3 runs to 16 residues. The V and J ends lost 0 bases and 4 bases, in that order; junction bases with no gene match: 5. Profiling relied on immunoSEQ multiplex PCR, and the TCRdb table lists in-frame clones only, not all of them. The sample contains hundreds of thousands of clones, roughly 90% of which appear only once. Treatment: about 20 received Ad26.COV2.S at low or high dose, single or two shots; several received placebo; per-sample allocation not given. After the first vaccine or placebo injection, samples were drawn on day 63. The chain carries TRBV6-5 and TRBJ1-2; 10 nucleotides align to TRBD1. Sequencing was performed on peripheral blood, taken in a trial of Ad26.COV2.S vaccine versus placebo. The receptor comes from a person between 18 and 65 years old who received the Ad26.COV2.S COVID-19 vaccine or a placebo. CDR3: CASSYSRQGAGYGYTF. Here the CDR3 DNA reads TGTGCCAGCAGTTACTCACGACAGGGGGCTGGCTATGGCTACACCTTC.